This T cell receptor (beta chain) was identified during a study of T cells in Graves' hyperthyroidism and ophthalmopathy. The diagnoses drew upon clinical symptoms, serum thyroxine and TRAb, thyroid ultrasound and orbital computed tomography. PBMCs were obtained from approximately 9.2 ml fresh peripheral blood. This CDR3 has 16 amino acids. From germline, CDR1 is SGDLS and CDR2 YYNGEE. Trimming took off 2 bases at V and 2 bases at J, with 16 bases between the two ends. Study-level results: Blood also held most thyroid clonotypes expanded beyond 0.001. Separating ophthalmopathy from stable hyperthyroidism was achieved by a 13 V-J model.

Note on this clonotype: The antigen is not known.

Amplification of TCR beta CDR3 regions used RNA as the template. During a first-round RT-PCR of the TCR CDR3, the HTBI primer set was used. TCRdb re-called the multiplex PCR reads through MiXCR, storing one row per CDR3 protein. The sample includes around 350,000 distinct CDR3 sequences, roughly 25% of them seen just once. This receptor was taken from a middle-aged man with Graves' hyperthyroidism. The gene calls are TRBV9 and TRBJ2-5; D is possibly TRBD1 or TRBD2 (5 bases each). Sequencing input: blood. As DNA, the CDR3 is TGTGCCAGCAGCGTTACTCCGGGACGGCCACAAGAGACCCAGTACTTC. Translated: CASSVTPGRPQETQYF.